Sequencing of this T cell receptor (beta chain) was carried out in a study of regulatory T cells in long-lasting Graves disease. Time point of the sample: newly diagnosed GD, antithyroid drugs for less than 3 months. The TCR library used RNA extracted from PBMCs. The TCR beta library used iRepertoire HTBI primers with Arm-PCR amplification of CDR3. TCRdb fed the multiplex PCR reads into MiXCR, producing one record per CDR3 protein. The top ten clones hold around 12% of a sample with roughly 610,000 distinct CDR3 sequences, roughly a sixth of them seen once. Another study also made use of these data, one on T cells in Graves' hyperthyroidism and ophthalmopathy. That work states: Graves' hyperthyroidism was deemed stable given no ophthalmopathy progression within 18 months. Diagnosing involved the use of clinical symptoms, serum thyroxine and TRAb, thyroid ultrasound and orbital computed tomography.

The TCR originated in a man aged 18 to 35 with Graves disease. Sequencing was performed on peripheral blood mononuclear cells (PBMCs), taken at new diagnosis, from a patient treated with antithyroid drugs.

In nucleotides, the CDR3 is TGCGCCAGCAGTGAAGGGGCAGGGACCCGATTTACGATATATTTT. Amino acids: CASSEGAGTRFTIYF. The chain links TRBV10-2 to TRBJ1-3, with a tentative D call TRBD1 (5 bases). This CDR3 spans 15 amino acids. Germline lookup yields CDR1 WSHSY and CDR2 SAAADI. The V end was cut by 3 bases, the J end by 13 bases, with 22 bases between.